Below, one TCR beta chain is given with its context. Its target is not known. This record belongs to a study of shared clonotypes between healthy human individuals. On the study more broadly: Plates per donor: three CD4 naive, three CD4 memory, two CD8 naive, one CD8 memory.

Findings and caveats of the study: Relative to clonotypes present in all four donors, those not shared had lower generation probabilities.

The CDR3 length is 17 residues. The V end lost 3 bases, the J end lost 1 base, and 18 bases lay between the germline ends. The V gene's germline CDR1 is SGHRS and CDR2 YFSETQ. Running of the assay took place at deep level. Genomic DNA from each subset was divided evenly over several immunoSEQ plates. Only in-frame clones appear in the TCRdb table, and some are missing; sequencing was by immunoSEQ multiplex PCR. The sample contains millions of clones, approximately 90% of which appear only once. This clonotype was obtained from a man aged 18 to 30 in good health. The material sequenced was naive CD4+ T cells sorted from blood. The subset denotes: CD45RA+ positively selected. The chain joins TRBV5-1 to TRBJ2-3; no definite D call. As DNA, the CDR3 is TGCGCCAGCAGCTCATCGGCGCGGTTAGAGGGCACAGATACGCAGTATTTT. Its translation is CASSSSARLEGTDTQYF.